The clone carrying this T cell receptor beta chain appeared many times. The data belong to a study of T cells in Graves' hyperthyroidism and ophthalmopathy. Regions amplified from RNA transcripts were the TCR beta CDR3 regions. A set of HTBI primers served as the primers for a first-round RT-PCR of the TCR CDR3. TCRdb re-derived calls from the multiplex PCR reads in MiXCR, one entry per CDR3 protein. The table shows a few hundred thousand distinct CDR3 sequences, with roughly 14% occurring only once. The specimen was blood. The sequence came from a woman younger than 35 with Graves' hyperthyroidism.

CDR3 nucleotides: TGTGCCAGCAGTTATTCCGGGACAGGCTATTACGAGCAGTACTTC. Amino acids: CASSYSGTGYYEQYF. The chain carries TRBV28 and TRBJ2-7; TRBD1 matches 8 bases. The CDR3 extends over 15 amino acids. The ends lost 4 bases at V and 4 bases at J; junction bases unmatched: 9. Looked up from germline, CDR1 is MDHEN and CDR2 is SYDVKM.